This entry lists 28 T cell receptor beta chains sequenced from one sample in a study of blood T cells in healthy people across ages. Primers used in a second PCR of about 7 to 12 cycles were a sample-barcoded 5' primer and a J-beta primer mix. MiXCR, run by TCRdb on the 5' RACE reads, gives a single entry per CDR3 protein. This table holds some 730,000 distinct CDR3 sequences, over 20% found once. The sequencing input was blood. The receptors were gathered from a man aged 65 to 85 in good health.

A few counts support this clonotype. The genes are TRBV18 and TRBJ2-1; D is perhaps TRBD2 (6 bases). The CDR3 runs to 17 residues. Germline CDR1 KGHSH, CDR2 LQKENI. With 3 bases removed from V and 2 bases from J, the gap between germline ends came to 17 bases. This CDR3 reads CASSPVIISGTYNEQFF. CDR3 coding DNA: TGTGCCAGCTCACCGGTCATTATTAGCGGCACCTACAATGAGCAGTTCTTC.

This clonotype showed up just once. The chain joins TRBV6-4 to TRBJ2-5; no clear D. V was clipped by 0 bases and J by 7 bases, with 9 bases between them. The CDR3 runs to 13 residues. Germline lookup yields CDR1 MRHNA and CDR2 SNTAGT. CDR3 sequence reads: CASSDSSKGTQYF. DNA of the CDR3: TGTGCCAGCAGTGACTCGAGTAAAGGGACCCAGTACTTC.

The chain combines TRBV7-9 with TRBJ2-4; 7 nucleotides align to TRBD2. The CDR3 is 15 residues long. The V gene end was trimmed by 2 bases and the J gene end by 8 bases; junction bases not matched to a gene: 9. Germline CDR1 reads SEHNR; CDR2 reads FQNEAQ (reference sequence). The CDR3 sequence is CASSLPQGAGDIQYF. The CDR3 coding sequence is TGTGCCAGCAGCTTACCTCAGGGCGCGGGGGACATTCAGTACTTC.

This clonotype was counted a few times. The chain recombines TRBV4-3 with TRBJ2-3, with 7 nucleotides matching TRBD2. CDR3 length equals 17 residues. Germline V gene sequence: CDR1 LGHNA, CDR2 YSLEER. The ends lost 0 bases at V and 4 bases at J; junction bases unmatched: 10. CDR3 sequence: CASSQDGASGNADTQYF. The CDR3 nucleotides read TGCGCCAGCAGCCAAGACGGGGCTAGCGGAAACGCAGATACGCAGTATTTT.

The V and J genes are TRBV5-1 and TRBJ2-3, with 12 bases aligning to TRBD2. This CDR3 is built from 16 residues. Losses at the gene ends were 0 bases for V and 4 bases for J; bases not matched to a gene: 3. The germline gives CDR1 SGHRS, CDR2 YFSETQ. In DNA, the CDR3 is TGCGCCAGCAGCTTGGCGACTAGCGGGAGCGCAGATACGCAGTATTTT. Amino acid sequence: CASSLATSGSADTQYF.

The sample holds a few counts of this clonotype. Sequence at one end of the junction differs from germline and may be a read error. The chain is built from TRBV9 and TRBJ2-3; TRBD2 matches at 9 bases. This CDR3 spans 15 amino acids. The germline gives CDR1 SGDLS, CDR2 YYNGEE. The CDR3 protein is CVSSVTLLAGASQYF. DNA for the CDR3: TGTGTCAGCAGCGTTACCCTCTTAGCGGGGGCTTCGCAGTATTTT.

Many counts were recorded for this clonotype. The chain has TRBV18 and TRBJ1-4, with a tentative D call TRBD1 (6 bases). Trimming stripped 8 bases from V and 5 bases from J, with 15 bases between. The germline V gene has CDR1 KGHSH and CDR2 LQKENI. The CDR3 extends over 14 amino acids. CDR3 bases: TGTGCCAGCAGCCCACAGGGCGCGAATGAAAAACTGTTTTTT. Translating gives CASSPQGANEKLFF.

The V and J genes are TRBV14 and TRBJ1-1; D gene ambiguous. V lost 3 bases and J lost 0, with 11 bases in between. CDR3 size: 15 residues. Germline loops: CDR1 SGHDN, CDR2 FVKESK. CDR3 bases: TGTGCCAGCAGCCACATCGGAGATATGAACACTGAAGCTTTCTTT. This translates into CASSHIGDMNTEAFF.

This clonotype was seen a few times. The genes are TRBV6-1 and TRBJ2-3; D remains ambiguous. Germline V lookup: CDR1 MNHNS, CDR2 SASEGT. This CDR3 is 12 amino acids long. V dropped 10 bases and J dropped 2 bases, with 10 bases sitting between them. CDR3 region: CATRSLTDTQYF. CDR3 DNA sequence: TGTGCCACCCGAAGCCTCACAGATACGCAGTATTTT.

The chain carries TRBV6-6 and TRBJ2-7; possibly TRBD1 for D (6 bases). The CDR3 has 14 residues. Trimming stripped 4 bases from V and 3 bases from J, with 13 bases between. Germline CDR1 and CDR2: MNHNY and SVGAGI (reference sequence). The CDR3 is CASSSGAPHYEQYF. The DNA for the CDR3 is TGTGCCAGCAGTTCAGGGGCCCCTCACTACGAGCAGTACTTC.

In its sample, this clonotype was seen a few times. The chain employs TRBV20-1 and TRBJ2-2; TRBD1 might be the D (5 bases). CDR1 and CDR2 from the germline V gene are DFQATT and SNEGSKA (reference sequence). The germline V and J ends were trimmed by 0 bases and 6 bases, with 14 bases remaining between them. The CDR3 spans 15 residues. CDR3 amino acids: CSAREGQGLAGELFF. In nucleotides, the CDR3 is TGCAGTGCTAGAGAGGGGCAGGGATTGGCCGGGGAGCTGTTTTTT.

This chain connects TRBV7-8 to TRBJ2-1; D unclear. The CDR3 is 14 amino acids. Trimming stripped 6 bases from V and 0 bases from J, with 9 bases between. Germline V lookup: CDR1 SGHVS, CDR2 FQNEAQ. This CDR3 reads CASRYPSSYNEQFF. CDR3 bases: TGTGCCAGCAGATATCCAAGCTCCTACAATGAGCAGTTCTTC.

This clonotype was detected a few times. The chain combines TRBV6-5 with TRBJ2-1; the match to TRBD2 covers 11 bases. V trimming: 5 bases; J trimming: 6 bases; junction bases outside the gene matches: 6. The CDR3 runs to 15 residues. Germline V gives CDR1 MNHEY, CDR2 SVGAGI. DNA of the CDR3: TGTGCCAGCAGTAAGCCGGGACTAGCGGCCAATGAGCAGTTCTTC. Translated, it gives CASSKPGLAANEQFF.

In its sample, this clonotype was seen many times. The chain uses TRBV11-2 and TRBJ2-7; 11 bases match TRBD2. The junction had 7 bases not matched to a gene; V was cut back by 5 bases and J by 4 bases. The CDR3 sequence is 15 residues long. Per germline, CDR1 SGHAT and CDR2 FQNNGV. CDR3 loop: CASSPVAGGLYEQYV. The DNA of the CDR3 is TGTGCCAGCAGCCCGGTAGCGGGAGGGCTGTACGAGCAGTACGTC.

This clonotype was detected a few times. The rearrangement links TRBV28 to TRBJ2-5; 10 bases are a match to TRBD2. Germline V lookup: CDR1 MDHEN, CDR2 SYDVKM. The junction had 11 bases not matched to a gene; V was cut back by 1 base and J by 3 bases. CDR3 length equals 18 residues. CDR3: CASSLSSGGAGAKETQYF. The DNA for the CDR3 is TGTGCCAGCAGTTTATCAAGCGGGGGGGCTGGCGCTAAAGAGACCCAGTACTTC. Looking up the rest from reference TRBV28 and TRBJ2-5 gives the full variable domain: DVKVTQSSRYLVKRTGEKVFLECVQDMDHENMFWYRQDPGLGLRLIYFSYDVKMKEKGDIPEGYSVSREKKERFSLILESASTNQTSMYLCASSLSSGGAGAKETQYFGPGTRLLVL.

The V call is TRBV5-1, the J call TRBJ1-4; D may be TRBD1 (5 bases). The CDR3 is made up of 15 amino acids. V was pared by 3 bases and J by 4 bases, with 13 bases between. CDR1 is SGHRS, CDR2 YFSETQ, per germline. The CDR3 region has the DNA TGCGCCAGCAGCTGGGGGACGGGGAGTAATGAAAAACTGTTTTTT. Translating gives CASSWGTGSNEKLFF.

The V and J genes are TRBV20-1 and TRBJ2-2; 8 positions agree with TRBD2. The V and J ends lost 7 bases and 1 base, in that order; junction bases with no gene match: 2. The germline V gene has CDR1 DFQATT and CDR2 SNEGSKA (reference sequence). The CDR3 covers 13 residues. CDR3 sequence: CSGLARNTGELFF. The CDR3 region has the DNA TGCAGTGGACTAGCGAGGAACACCGGGGAGCTGTTTTTT.

The sample holds a few counts of this clonotype. The chain is built from TRBV6-5 and TRBJ2-4; 11 nucleotides line up with TRBD1. V trimming: 3 bases; J trimming: 5 bases; junction bases outside the gene matches: 3. Looked up from germline, CDR1 is MNHEY and CDR2 is SVGAGI. CDR3 length: 15 residues. The CDR3, as DNA: TGTGCCAGCAGTTATGGACAGGGGGCGGAAAACATTCAGTACTTC. Its protein product is CASSYGQGAENIQYF.

The chain uses TRBV12-3 or TRBV12-4 and TRBJ2-3; 9 nucleotides align to TRBD1. J gave up 7 bases and V 6 bases, and 11 bases lay outside the gene matches. This CDR3 spans 15 amino acids. For the CDR3, the DNA is TGTGCCAGCAGACCGCCGGGACAGGGACGGCATACGCAGTATTTT. This codes for CASRPPGQGRHTQYF.

The V and J genes are TRBV12-5 and TRBJ2-1; 7 bases match TRBD1. Germline V gene lookup returns CDR1 LGHNT and CDR2 FRNRAP. The CDR3 length is 17 residues. Germline trimming cut 5 bases from V and 7 bases from J; bases unmatched to any gene: 17. This CDR3 is CASGPLPGAGGQNEQFF. The DNA for the CDR3 is TGTGCTAGTGGTCCCTTACCCGGGGCAGGGGGTCAGAATGAGCAGTTCTTC.

This clonotype appeared a few times. V is TRBV12-5 and J is TRBJ2-5; the D is unclear. Per germline, CDR1 LGHNT and CDR2 FRNRAP. The V and J ends lost 5 bases and 5 bases respectively, with 9 bases between them. The CDR3 covers 12 residues. The CDR3 bases are TGTGCTAGTGGTCTGATGAGTGAGACCCAGTACTTC. Translated, it gives CASGLMSETQYF.

The chain recombines TRBV24-1 with TRBJ1-5; 7 bases match TRBD1. The CDR3 is made up of 16 amino acids. Losses at the gene ends were 4 bases for V and 1 base for J; bases not matched to a gene: 6. The germline CDR1 and CDR2 sequences are KGHDR and SFDVKD. CDR3 residues: CATSDPRQGSNQPQHF. CDR3 bases: TGTGCCACCAGTGACCCCCGACAGGGAAGCAATCAGCCCCAGCATTTT.

This clonotype was found a few times. V usage is TRBV6-6 and J usage is TRBJ2-1, with 9 bases that match TRBD1. This CDR3 contains 16 residues. J gave up 6 bases and V 6 bases, and 12 bases lay outside the gene matches. The germline CDR1 and CDR2 sequences are MNHNY and SVGAGI (reference sequence). This CDR3 is CASSIPPGQGPNEQFF. In nucleotides, the CDR3 is TGTGCCAGCAGCATCCCCCCGGGACAGGGACCCAATGAGCAGTTCTTC.

A word on this clonotype: Germline and junction disagree at one end, which may indicate a read error. V gene TRBV5-1 combines with J gene TRBJ2-3; either TRBD1 or TRBD2 may supply D (5 bases each). The germline gives CDR1 SGHRS, CDR2 YFSETQ. CDR3 size: 16 residues. CDR3 loop: CASSPKISRGMDTRYF. The CDR3 DNA reads TGCGCCAGCAGTCCCAAGATTTCACGGGGCATGGATACGCGGTATTTT.

This clonotype has only a few counts. Its ends do not fully match the called genes, so a read error is possible. V usage is TRBV12-3 or TRBV12-4 and J usage is TRBJ1-3, with D possibly TRBD1 on 6 matching bases. This CDR3 comprises 16 residues. Here the CDR3 DNA reads TGTGCCAGCAGTTTGGGGGCGGCAGGACTAGGAAACACCATGTATTTT. It encodes CASSLGAAGLGNTMYF.

In this sample, this clonotype turned up a few times. Possible read error: a much larger clone is one base away. The chain links TRBV29-1 to TRBJ1-1; possibly TRBD1 for D (5 bases). V shed 4 bases and J shed 6 bases, with 12 bases lying between them. Germline V gene data show CDR1 as SQVTM and CDR2 as ANQGSEA. The CDR3 is made up of 12 amino acids. CDR3 amino acids: CSVGGTDAEAFF. CDR3 in DNA: TGCAGCGTTGGCGGGACGGACGCTGAAGCTTTCTTT.

The chain couples TRBV5-1 to TRBJ2-1; 8 nucleotides match TRBD2. V lost 1 base, J lost 9 bases, and 3 bases stayed unmatched. Germline V gene sequence: CDR1 SGHRS, CDR2 YFSETQ. The CDR3 has 13 amino acids. CDR3 sequence (DNA): TGCGCCAGCAGCTTGCAACTAGCGGCTGAGCAGTTCTTC. It codes for CASSLQLAAEQFF.

V usage is TRBV30 and J usage is TRBJ1-2; weak D call: TRBD1 (6 bases). From germline, CDR1 is GTSNPN and CDR2 SVGIG (reference sequence). The length of the CDR3 is 13 residues. The V end was cut by 6 bases, the J end by 3 bases, with 14 bases between. The CDR3 protein is CACHRQAYYGYTF. CDR3 nucleotide sequence: TGTGCCTGCCATCGACAGGCCTACTATGGCTACACCTTC. Full variable domain (rest looked up from reference TRBV30 and TRBJ1-2): SQTIHQWPATLVQPVGSPLSLECTVEGTSNPNLYWYRQAAGRGLQLLFYSVGIGQISSEVPQNLSASRPQDRQFILSSKKLLLSDSGFYLCACHRQAYYGYTFGSGTRLTVV.